The clone carrying this T cell receptor beta chain was found many times. This sample was taken from a study of T-cell memory formation after mild COVID-19. This CDR3 spans 13 amino acids. V was pared by 3 bases and J by 8 bases, with 11 bases between. The germline gives CDR1 SSHAT, CDR2 FNYEAQ (reference sequence). Each CDR3 protein is one row after TCRdb ran MiXCR on the 5' RACE reads. The sample has some 330,000 distinct CDR3 sequences, under 25% seen once. Sequenced input: PBMCs or a T cell subset sorted from them (not recorded which). The chain links TRBV7-7 to TRBJ2-1; the D call may be TRBD1 or TRBD2 (5 bases each). The clonotype comes from an adult woman who had mild COVID-19 (a few samples of this study predate the infection). Cell type and time point are not known. This CDR3 is CASSLGPSYEQFF. DNA of the CDR3: TGTGCCAGCAGCTTGGGACCCTCCTATGAGCAGTTCTTC.